This T cell receptor beta chain was profiled in a study of blood T cell repertoires in COVID-19. Repertoires were generated with immunoSEQ multiplex PCR, while TCRdb's copy carries only in-frame clones and drops some. The data show about 320,000 clones, with about 82% seen just once and just over 7% held by the top ten. V lost 3 bases and J 4 bases, leaving 12 bases between the germline ends. CDR3 length equals 14 residues. CDR1 is LNHDA and CDR2 is SQIVND in the germline V gene (reference sequence). The TCR was taken from a human donor in a cohort sampled during active COVID-19. Input material: peripheral blood. The chain joins TRBV19 to TRBJ1-2; no definite D call. CDR3 nucleotides: TGTGCCAGTAGTATTAGATTACCAACCTATGGCTACACCTTC. This codes for CASSIRLPTYGYTF.